One and the same sample provided the 17 T cell receptor beta chains below, sequenced in a study of Ad26.COV2.S vaccination and SARS-CoV-2 variants. Treatment described: around 19 received Ad26.COV2.S at low or high dose, single or two shots; about 5 received placebo; per-sample allocation not given. The samples date from day 63 after the first vaccine or placebo injection. The method was immunoSEQ multiplex PCR; TCRdb's version includes in-frame clones alone and lacks a portion of them. The sample has roughly 380,000 clones, around nine tenths seen once. Here the sequenced sample was peripheral blood, taken in a trial of Ad26.COV2.S vaccine versus placebo. The receptors come from a person aged 18-65 years who received the Ad26.COV2.S COVID-19 vaccine or a placebo.

The V call is TRBV4-1, the J call TRBJ1-1, with 7 bases fitting TRBD1. V dropped 1 base and J dropped 4; count of bases not matched to a gene: 6. CDR1 is MGHRA, CDR2 YSYEKL, per germline. CDR3 length equals 15 residues. As DNA, the CDR3 is TGCGCCAGCAGCCAAGGAGGGGGCCAGGTCACTGAAGCTTTCTTT. Protein: CASSQGGGQVTEAFF.

The rearrangement links TRBV2 to TRBJ1-1, with TRBD1 matching 8 bases. Trimming at V came to 9 bases and at J to 1 base, leaving 7 bases not matched to a gene. The CDR3 covers 14 residues. Germline CDR1 is SNHLY and CDR2 is FYNNEI. The CDR3 here is CASETGGGNTEAFF. CDR3 DNA: TGTGCCAGTGAAACAGGGGGAGGGAACACTGAAGCTTTCTTT.

This rearrangement joins TRBV25-1 to TRBJ1-2; TRBD1 agrees at 8 bases. This CDR3 is 15 amino acids long. Trimming cost V 1 base and J 6 bases; bases outside gene matches: 7. Germline values: CDR1 MGHDK, CDR2 SYGVNS. CDR3 bases: TGTGCCAGCAGTGAATTTGGCAGGGGGCTAAATGGCTACACCTTC. Amino acid sequence: CASSEFGRGLNGYTF.

This CDR3 reads CASSQDPSYEQFF. The CDR3 DNA reads as TGCGCCAGCAGCCAGGACCCTAGCTATGAGCAGTTCTTC. This sequence joins TRBV4-1 and TRBJ2-1; tentative D call: TRBD2 (5 bases). Germline values: CDR1 MGHRA, CDR2 YSYEKL. The CDR3 contains 13 residues. V lost 3 bases and J lost 8, with 11 bases in between.

The chain links TRBV28 to TRBJ1-6; no firm D call. The CDR3 spans 13 residues. The germline V and J ends were trimmed by 6 bases and 3 bases, with 6 bases remaining between them. Germline values: CDR1 MDHEN, CDR2 SYDVKM. The CDR3 nucleotides are TGTGCCAGCAGAGAGGGCTATAATTCACCCCTCCACTTT. Protein: CASREGYNSPLHF.

The gene calls are TRBV7-3 and TRBJ2-2; D could derive from TRBD1 or TRBD2 (5 bases each). Trimming shortened V by 6 bases and J by 0 bases, and 17 bases separated the two germline ends. The CDR3 extends over 17 amino acids. From germline, CDR1 is SGHTA and CDR2 FQGTGA. CDR3 region: CASSEGSHATNTGELFF. The CDR3 DNA reads TGTGCCAGCAGTGAGGGGTCGCATGCAACGAACACCGGGGAGCTGTTTTTT. Variable domain in full (rest from reference TRBV7-3 and TRBJ2-2): GAGVSQTPSNKVTEKGKYVELRCDPISGHTALYWYRQSLGQGPEFLIYFQGTGAADDSGLPNDRFFAVRPEGSVSTLKIQRTERGDSAVYLCASSEGSHATNTGELFFGEGSRLTVL.

The chain recombines TRBV30 with TRBJ1-1; a weak D match, TRBD1 (5 bases). Germline CDR1 and CDR2: GTSNPN and SVGIG (reference sequence). CDR3 length equals 12 residues. V lost 6 bases, J lost 5 bases, and 13 bases lay in between. The CDR3, as DNA: TGTGCCTGCTCCCAGGGCTGGACTGAAGCTTTCTTT. Translated, it gives CACSQGWTEAFF.

V and J are TRBV9 and TRBJ1-3, with D uncertain. The germline CDR1 and CDR2 sequences are SGDLS and YYNGEE. The CDR3 sequence is 15 residues long. Trimming pared 0 bases from V and 0 bases from J, leaving 7 bases between. The CDR3 sequence is CASSVDPNSGNTIYF. As DNA, the CDR3 is TGTGCCAGCAGCGTAGACCCAAACTCTGGAAACACCATATATTTT.

The chain joins TRBV3-1 (or the pseudogene TRBV3-2) to TRBJ2-3; possibly TRBD2 for D (5 bases). CDR3 length equals 15 residues. The V end was cut by 3 bases, the J end by 4 bases, with 14 bases between. Germline lookup yields CDR1 LGHDT and CDR2 YNNKEL (reference sequence). CDR3 bases: TGTGCCAGCAGCCAGGCTCTAGCTCGGCCAGATACGCAGTATTTT. Amino acid sequence: CASSQALARPDTQYF.

The chain links TRBV5-1 to TRBJ2-2; D gene unclear. Trimming removed 2 bases from V and 0 bases from J, with 11 bases in between. This CDR3 is 16 amino acids long. The germline V gene has CDR1 SGHRS and CDR2 YFSETQ. CDR3 amino acids: CASSFGGKSNTGELFF. The CDR3 nucleotides read TGCGCCAGCAGCTTCGGCGGCAAGTCGAACACCGGGGAGCTGTTTTTT.

This chain uses TRBV5-4 with TRBJ1-2; possibly TRBD1 for D (6 bases). In germline, CDR1 is SGHNT, CDR2 YYREEE (reference sequence). Trimming pared 4 bases from V and 2 bases from J, leaving 9 bases between. The CDR3 is made up of 13 amino acids. The CDR3 coding sequence is TGTGCCAGCAGCCCTCAGGGGAACTATGGCTACACCTTC. This gives the protein CASSPQGNYGYTF.

The V call is TRBV30, the J call TRBJ2-1; a weak D match, TRBD2 (5 bases). CDR1 is GTSNPN, CDR2 SVGIG, per germline (reference sequence). The CDR3 is made up of 13 amino acids. CDR3 coding DNA: TGTGCAGCCCTTTTCGGGGAGTACAATGAGCAGTTCTTC. Its protein product is CAALFGEYNEQFF.

The chain employs TRBV3-1 (or the pseudogene TRBV3-2) and TRBJ2-6, with D unclear. The CDR3 runs 16 residues. Germline CDR1 is LGHDT and CDR2 is YNNKEL (reference sequence). V was shortened by 2 bases and J by 2 bases, with 10 bases between the two germline ends. The CDR3 loop is CASSQLVGTGANVLTF. CDR3 sequence (DNA): TGTGCCAGCAGCCAACTTGTGGGGACTGGGGCCAACGTCCTGACTTTC.

The V gene is TRBV24-1, the J gene TRBJ2-1; 7 nucleotides match TRBD1. The CDR3 is made up of 15 amino acids. The J segment lost 1 base and the V segment lost 5 bases, leaving 4 bases of the junction unmatched. Germline V gives CDR1 KGHDR, CDR2 SFDVKD. CDR3 loop: CATSAPGGSYNEQFF. The CDR3 DNA reads TGTGCCACCAGTGCCCCAGGGGGTTCCTACAATGAGCAGTTCTTC.

The chain has TRBV30 and TRBJ1-2; D call uncertain. CDR1 is GTSNPN and CDR2 is SVGIG in the germline V gene (reference sequence). The CDR3 totals 12 residues. Trimming took off 7 bases at V and 1 base at J, with 10 bases between the two ends. The DNA of the CDR3 is TGTGCCTCCTCAGGCCTTAACTATGGCTACACCTTC. Amino acids: CASSGLNYGYTF.

The CDR3 DNA follows: TGTGCCAGCAGCCCCGGGACAGGGTCAGTAGGGGCTGAAGCTTTCTTT. The encoded protein is CASSPGTGSVGAEAFF. The J gene is TRBJ1-1, the V gene TRBV5-4, with 9 nucleotides matching TRBD1. The V segment lost 4 bases and the J segment 6 bases; nucleotides outside the gene matches: 13. The germline CDR1 and CDR2 sequences are SGHNT and YYREEE (reference sequence). This CDR3 is 16 amino acids long.

The CDR3 is CASSMTGSGNTIYF. CDR3 DNA sequence: TGTGCCAGCAGCATGACAGGGAGTGGAAACACCATATATTTT. This chain connects TRBV5-8 to TRBJ1-3, with 7 bases fitting TRBD1. The CDR3 consists of 14 residues. J was trimmed by 3 bases and V by 4 bases; bases with no gene match: 4. Germline values: CDR1 SGHTS, CDR2 YDEGEE.